This TCR beta chain was documented in a study of shared clonotypes between healthy human individuals (TCRdb year 2020). Context from the whole study: A couple of women and three men aged 18 to 49 years were included in the cohort. For each donor, three plates each were used for CD4 naive and CD4 memory, two plates were used for CD8 naive, and one plate was used for CD8 memory. Blood TCR repertoires of a handful of healthy adults were deeply sequenced to estimate repertoire size and the extent of clonotype sharing between individuals. To increase sequencing depth and limit assay-specific biases, TCR repertoire library preparation and sequencing were carried out by different laboratories using diverse techniques. Between about 0.94 and 8.9 billion PBMCs per donor were obtained by leukapheresis.

Worth noting for this clone: The antigen this receptor binds is unknown. Nothing much larger sits one base from this clone, and base qualities are not available.

Using the deep immunoSEQ assay, TCR CDR3 regions were amplified from genomic DNA by multiplex PCR. Genomic DNA extracted from each cell subset was distributed evenly over all wells of several immunoSEQ 96-well plates, and each plate served as one replicate. For sorted subsets, each replicate PCR was loaded with 200 ng genomic DNA, equivalent to some 31,000 T cell genomes. Purified libraries were measured with a Qubit 3.0 fluorometer, size-checked on a Bioanalyzer 2100, and measured again with the KAPA Library Quantification kit. Every immunoSEQ 96-well plate was sequenced on a separate single-read 150-cycle Illumina NextSeq 550 flow cell. Turning to the authors' computational methods: Because only junctional sequences without quality scores were contained in the immunoSEQ output, filtering matching that applied to full-length reads could not be performed. To assign V/J genes and CDR3, sequences were annotated using PyIR, a Python wrapper for IgBLAST v1.9, with IMGT germline references. Reads were filtered out if the reads had weak V/J assignments (E-value above 1e-6), no CDR3, stop codons, out-of-frame junctions, or ambiguous translated residues. A V3J clonotype was defined by an identical inferred V gene, J gene, and CDR3 amino acid sequence. Percentage overlap between repertoires was calculated by dividing the number of shared unique clonotypes by the size of the smaller repertoire. Three approaches were used to assess repertoire richness: RTK rarefaction, the Chao1 estimator, and Recon v2.1 estimates of unobserved clonotypes. Generation probabilities for all TCRbeta clonotypes obtained by the gDNA method from a handful of donors were computed using OLGA. What TCRdb holds here is the immuneACCESS table cut down to in-frame rearrangements. Part of the clones is not present; checked against another copy, under half of the missing clones reflect an unresolved V gene, and the others are unexplained. V and J calls plus clone size are reproduced from that table; the DNA served to infer D and trimming. A total of around 690,000 clones appear in this sample, 90% of them only once. Together, the top ten hold less than 40% of the sample.

The CDR3 runs 14 amino acids, cysteine and phenylalanine included. Kept here is only the CDR3 DNA, which spans 42 bases and is read in frame from base 1. The germline V gene specifies SGHVS as CDR1 and FQNEAQ as CDR2. Trimming accounts for 2 bases at V and 5 bases at J, while the number of junction bases matched to no gene is 0. Results the study describes overall, beyond this receptor: Sampling was limited to blood, and TCR repertoires in tissue likely differ from TCR repertoires in blood. The small number of donors limited the genetic and exposure-history diversity represented. Across a handful of donors, approximately 5% of naive CD4, roughly 3.5% of naive CD8, about 2% of memory CD4, and roughly 0.41% of memory CD8 clonotypes were shared. Naive subsets generally had larger estimated clonotype richness than memory subsets did. Even with the large sequencing depth, rarefaction of the sorted-subset datasets indicated that sequencing was incomplete. Pairwise subsampling led to the expectation that sequencing depth would affect the degree of clonotype sharing among donors. Compared with non-shared clonotypes, the clonotypes found in all four sorted-subset donors had higher generation probabilities.

Donors were healthy HIV-negative adults with no recently reported acute infections or vaccinations. Every donor was a Caucasian adult living in Nashville, Tennessee, USA. CD8 memory samples were composed of magnetically selected CD45RO+ cells combined with CCR7-negative CD45RA+ effector memory (TemRA) cells. Blood was obtained by leukapheresis, after which PBMCs were separated by Ficoll-Histopaque density gradient centrifugation and cryopreserved in liquid nitrogen vapor phase. Analytical flow cytometry was used to check the purity and quantity of every magnetically sorted T cell population. From each sorted fraction, genomic DNA was isolated and quantified by UV absorbance on a Nanodrop 2000c.

Recombination linked TRBV7-8 to TRBJ2-5; 12 bases in between match TRBD2. The sequencing input was memory CD8+ T cells from PBMCs. The cell subset or site label for this specimen denotes: CD45RO+ cells pooled with CCR7-negative TemRA cells. The source is a man aged 18 to 35 in good health. Some clones in this sample may be carry-over from other donors' samples. The CDR3 corresponds to CASSLLAGGETQYF. The bases read TGTGCCAGCAGCTTACTAGCGGGGGGGGAGACCCAGTACTTC.